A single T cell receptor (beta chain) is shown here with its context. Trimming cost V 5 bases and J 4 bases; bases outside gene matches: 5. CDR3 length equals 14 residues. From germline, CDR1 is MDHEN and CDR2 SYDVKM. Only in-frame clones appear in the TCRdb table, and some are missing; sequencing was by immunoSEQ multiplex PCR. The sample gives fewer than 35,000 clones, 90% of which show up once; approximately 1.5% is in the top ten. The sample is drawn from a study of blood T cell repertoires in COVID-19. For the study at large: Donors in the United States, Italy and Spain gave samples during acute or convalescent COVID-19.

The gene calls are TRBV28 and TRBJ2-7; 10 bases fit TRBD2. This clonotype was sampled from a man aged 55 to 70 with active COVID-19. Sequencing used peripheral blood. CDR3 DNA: TGTGCCAGCAGTAGCGGGGGGGCCTGGTACGAGCAGTACTTC. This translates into CASSSGGAWYEQYF.